This TCR beta chain was captured by sequencing in a study of STAT5B mutations in CD4+ large granular lymphocyte leukemia. Whole-study results and caveats: TRBV06-family usage was enriched in top patient clones (8/27) versus controls (2/35).

The CDR3 extends over 13 amino acids. The germline gives CDR1 MDHEN, CDR2 SYDVKM. V lost 4 bases to trimming and J lost 4 bases; unmatched junction nucleotides: 2. Produced via immunoSEQ multiplex PCR; TCRdb's table is partial and in-frame only. The sample carries 37,000 or so clones, about four fifths recorded once. Regarding this clone: Its cognate antigen is unknown.

The sequence came from a human donor in good health. The sample taken for sequencing was CD4+ T cells from blood buffy coats. The rearrangement uses TRBV28 and TRBJ1-1; 8 nucleotides match TRBD1. CDR3 amino acids: CASSSGGPTEAFF. DNA for the CDR3: TGTGCCAGCAGTTCAGGGGGCCCCACTGAAGCTTTCTTT.